The TCR beta chain under discussion was sequenced for a study of immune evolution from preneoplasia to lung adenocarcinoma. Patients had resection in Japan or China between about 2014 and 2017. Trimming removed 2 bases at V and 2 bases at J, with 0 bases between. Germline CDR1 is DFQATT and CDR2 is SNEGSKA (reference sequence). This CDR3 is built from 10 residues. This clone is a singleton in its sample. Profiling relied on immunoSEQ multiplex PCR, and the TCRdb table lists in-frame clones only, not all of them. The table shows 2,000 to 2,500 clones, with 80% to 85% occurring only once. Sequences were obtained from FFPE invasive lung adenocarcinoma tissue. The chain couples TRBV20-1 to TRBJ2-5; D gene ambiguous. The sequence came from a person aged 55-80 years with invasive lung adenocarcinoma. The CDR3 loop reads CSARQETQYF. In nucleotides, the CDR3 is TGCAGTGCTAGACAAGAGACCCAGTACTTC.